This entry describes one TCR beta chain. This sample was taken from a study of blood T cell repertoires in COVID-19. V trimming: 8 bases; J trimming: 3 bases; junction bases outside the gene matches: 4. The CDR3 contains 15 residues. Germline V gene data show CDR1 as MNHEY and CDR2 as SMNVEV (reference sequence). Only in-frame clones appear in the TCRdb table, and some are missing; sequencing was by immunoSEQ multiplex PCR. The data show tens of thousands of clones, roughly 74% seen once. The specimen was peripheral blood. This TCR derives from a human donor in a cohort sampled during active COVID-19. The V gene is TRBV27, the J gene TRBJ2-4; 13 bases agree with TRBD2. The CDR3: CASSRTSGGKNIQYF. For the CDR3, the DNA is TGTGCCAGCTCCAGGACTAGCGGGGGCAAAAACATTCAGTACTTC.